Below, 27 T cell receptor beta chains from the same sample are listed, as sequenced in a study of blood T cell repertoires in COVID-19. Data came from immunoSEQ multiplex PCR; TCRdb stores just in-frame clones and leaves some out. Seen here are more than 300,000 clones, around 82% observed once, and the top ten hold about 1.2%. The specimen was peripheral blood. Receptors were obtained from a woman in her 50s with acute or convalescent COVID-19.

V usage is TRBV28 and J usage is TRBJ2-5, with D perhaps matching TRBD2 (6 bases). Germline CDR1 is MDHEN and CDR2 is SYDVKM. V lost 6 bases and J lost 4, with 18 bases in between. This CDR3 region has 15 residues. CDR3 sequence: CASSSLALEGETQYF. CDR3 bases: TGTGCCAGCAGCTCCCTAGCGTTAGAAGGAGAGACCCAGTACTTC. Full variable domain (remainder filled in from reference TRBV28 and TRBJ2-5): DVKVTQSSRYLVKRTGEKVFLECVQDMDHENMFWYRQDPGLGLRLIYFSYDVKMKEKGDIPEGYSVSREKKERFSLILESASTNQTSMYLCASSSLALEGETQYFGPGTRLLVL.

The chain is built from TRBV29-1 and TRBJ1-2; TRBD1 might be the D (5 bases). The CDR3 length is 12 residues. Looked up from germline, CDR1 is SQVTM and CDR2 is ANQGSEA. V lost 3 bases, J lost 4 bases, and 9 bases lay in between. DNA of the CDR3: TGCAGCGTTGACAGGGCGACCTATGGCTACACCTTC. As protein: CSVDRATYGYTF.

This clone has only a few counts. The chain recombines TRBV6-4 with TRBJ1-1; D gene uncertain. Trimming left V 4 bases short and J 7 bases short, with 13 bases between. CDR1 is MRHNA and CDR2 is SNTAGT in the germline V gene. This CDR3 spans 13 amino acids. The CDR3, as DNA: TGTGCCAGCAGTGGCGAGTTTCTAGGTGAAGCTTTCTTT. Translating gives CASSGEFLGEAFF.

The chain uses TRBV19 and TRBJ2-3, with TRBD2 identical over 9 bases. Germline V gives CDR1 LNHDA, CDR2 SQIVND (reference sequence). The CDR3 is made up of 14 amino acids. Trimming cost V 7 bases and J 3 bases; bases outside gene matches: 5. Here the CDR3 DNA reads TGTGCCAGTAACAGCGGGAGGAGAACAGATACGCAGTATTTT. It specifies CASNSGRRTDTQYF.

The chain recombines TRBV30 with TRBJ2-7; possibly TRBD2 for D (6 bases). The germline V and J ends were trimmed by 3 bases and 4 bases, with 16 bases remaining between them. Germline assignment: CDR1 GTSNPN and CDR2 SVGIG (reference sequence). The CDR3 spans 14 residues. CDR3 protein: CAWRGSGGAYEQYF. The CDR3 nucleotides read TGTGCCTGGAGGGGGTCCGGCGGGGCTTACGAGCAGTACTTC.

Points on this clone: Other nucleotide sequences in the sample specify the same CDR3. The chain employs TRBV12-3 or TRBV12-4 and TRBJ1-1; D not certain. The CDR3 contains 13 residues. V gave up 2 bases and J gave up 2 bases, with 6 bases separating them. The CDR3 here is CASSLTVNTEAFF. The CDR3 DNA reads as TGTGCCAGCAGTTTAACGGTTAACACTGAAGCTTTCTTT.

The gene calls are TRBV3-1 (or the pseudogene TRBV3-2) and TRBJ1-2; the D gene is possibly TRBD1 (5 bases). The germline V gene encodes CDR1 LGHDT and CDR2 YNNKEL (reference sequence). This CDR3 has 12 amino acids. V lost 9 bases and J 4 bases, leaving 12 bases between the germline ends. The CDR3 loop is CASGDSIYGYTF. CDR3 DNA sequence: TGTGCCAGTGGAGACAGTATCTATGGCTACACCTTC.

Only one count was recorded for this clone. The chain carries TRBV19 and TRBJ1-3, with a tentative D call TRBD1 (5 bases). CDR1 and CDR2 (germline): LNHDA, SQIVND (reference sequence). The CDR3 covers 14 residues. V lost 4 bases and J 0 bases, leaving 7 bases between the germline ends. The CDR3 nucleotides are TGTGCCAGTAGTAAGACAGACTCTGGAAACACCATATATTTT. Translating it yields CASSKTDSGNTIYF.

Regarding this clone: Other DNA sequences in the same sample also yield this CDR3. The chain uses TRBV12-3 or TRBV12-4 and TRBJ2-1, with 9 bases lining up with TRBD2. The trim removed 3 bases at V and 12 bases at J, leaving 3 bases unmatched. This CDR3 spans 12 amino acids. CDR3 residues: CASSLTSGGQFF. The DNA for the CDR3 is TGTGCCAGCAGTTTGACTAGCGGTGGGCAGTTCTTC.

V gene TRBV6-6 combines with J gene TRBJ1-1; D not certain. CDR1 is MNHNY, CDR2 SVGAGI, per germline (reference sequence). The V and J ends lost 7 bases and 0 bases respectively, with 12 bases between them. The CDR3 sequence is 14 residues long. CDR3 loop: CASTKRQVNTEAFF. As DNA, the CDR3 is TGTGCCAGCACCAAACGGCAGGTGAACACTGAAGCTTTCTTT.

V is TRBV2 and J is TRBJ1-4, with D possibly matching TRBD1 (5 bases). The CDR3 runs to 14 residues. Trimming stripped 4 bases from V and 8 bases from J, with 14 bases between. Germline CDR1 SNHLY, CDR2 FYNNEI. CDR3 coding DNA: TGTGCCAGCAGTGCAGAGGGTGGGGGGGAAAAACTGTTTTTT. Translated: CASSAEGGGEKLFF. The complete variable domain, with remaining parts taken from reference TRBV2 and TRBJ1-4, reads EPEVTQTPSHQVTQMGQEVILRCVPISNHLYFYWYRQILGQKVEFLVSFYNNEISEKSEIFDDQFSVERPDGSNFTLKIRSTKLEDSAMYFCASSAEGGGEKLFFGSGTQLSVL.

The CDR3 DNA reads TGTGCCAGCAGCTTCCCGGGACTAGCGTGGGATGAGCAGTTCTTC. Its protein product is CASSFPGLAWDEQFF. This rearrangement joins TRBV7-8 to TRBJ2-1; 10 bases are a match to TRBD2. Germline V gene sequence: CDR1 SGHVS, CDR2 FQNEAQ. V shed 3 bases, J shed 8 bases, and the junction held 7 bases outside the gene matches. The CDR3 is 15 residues long.

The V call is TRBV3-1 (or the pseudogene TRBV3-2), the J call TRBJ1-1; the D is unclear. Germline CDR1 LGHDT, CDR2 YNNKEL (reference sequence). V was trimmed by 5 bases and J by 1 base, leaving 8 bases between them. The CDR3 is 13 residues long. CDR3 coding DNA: TGTGCCAGCAGCGCGTTGCAGAACACTGAAGCTTTCTTT. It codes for CASSALQNTEAFF.

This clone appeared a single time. As DNA, the CDR3 is TGTGCCAGCAGCTTGGGCAGGATCTATGGCTACACCTTC. Translation gives CASSLGRIYGYTF. The V and J genes are TRBV5-6 and TRBJ1-2; unclear D gene. Germline CDR1 is SGHDT and CDR2 is YYEEEE. This CDR3 contains 13 residues. The V and J ends lost 0 bases and 4 bases respectively, with 7 bases between them.

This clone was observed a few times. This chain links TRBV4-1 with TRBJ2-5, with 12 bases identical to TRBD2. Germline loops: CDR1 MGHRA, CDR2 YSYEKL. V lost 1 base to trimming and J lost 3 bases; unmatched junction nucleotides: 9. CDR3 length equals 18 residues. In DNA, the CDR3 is TGCGCCAGCAGCCAAGGACTAGCGGGGGCCGTGGGGAAAGAGACCCAGTACTTC. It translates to CASSQGLAGAVGKETQYF.

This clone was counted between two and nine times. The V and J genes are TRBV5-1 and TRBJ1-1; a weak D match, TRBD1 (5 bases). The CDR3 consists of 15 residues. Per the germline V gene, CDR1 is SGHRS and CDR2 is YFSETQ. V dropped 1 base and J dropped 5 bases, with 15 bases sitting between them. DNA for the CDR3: TGCGCCAGCAGCTTGCGTGAAGGGGTAGGGACTGAAGCTTTCTTT. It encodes CASSLREGVGTEAFF.

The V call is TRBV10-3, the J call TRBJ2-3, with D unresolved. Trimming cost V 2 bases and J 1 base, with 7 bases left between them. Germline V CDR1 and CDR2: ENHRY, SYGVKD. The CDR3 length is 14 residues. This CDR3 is CAISEDKGTDTQYF. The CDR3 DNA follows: TGTGCCATCAGTGAGGACAAGGGCACAGATACGCAGTATTTT.

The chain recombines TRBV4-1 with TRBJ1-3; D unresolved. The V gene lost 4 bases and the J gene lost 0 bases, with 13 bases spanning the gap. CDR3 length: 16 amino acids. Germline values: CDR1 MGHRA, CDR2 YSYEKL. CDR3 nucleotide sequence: TGCGCCAGCAGCCCCGGGATGTTCCGCTCTGGAAACACCATATATTTT. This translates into CASSPGMFRSGNTIYF.

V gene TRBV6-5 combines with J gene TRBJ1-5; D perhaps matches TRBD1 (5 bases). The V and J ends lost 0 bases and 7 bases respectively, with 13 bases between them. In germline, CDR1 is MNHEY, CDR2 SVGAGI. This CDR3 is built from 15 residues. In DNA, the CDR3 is TGTGCCAGCAGTTACTCGAGTAAGGGGAAACAGCCCCAGCATTTT. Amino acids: CASSYSSKGKQPQHF.

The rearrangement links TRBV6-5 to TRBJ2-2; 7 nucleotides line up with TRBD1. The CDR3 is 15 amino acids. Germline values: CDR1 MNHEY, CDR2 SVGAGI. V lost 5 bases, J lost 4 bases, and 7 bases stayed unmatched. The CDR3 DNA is TGTGCCAGCAGTACAGGGGTGTATGGCACCGGGGAGCTGTTTTTT. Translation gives CASSTGVYGTGELFF.

The DNA of the CDR3 is TGTGCCAGCAGGTCGACAGGGAACTATGGCTACACCTTC. Protein product: CASRSTGNYGYTF. V is TRBV12-3 or TRBV12-4 and J is TRBJ1-2, with 7 bases aligning to TRBD1. V was clipped by 6 bases and J by 2 bases; unmatched bases: 3. The CDR3 length is 13 residues.

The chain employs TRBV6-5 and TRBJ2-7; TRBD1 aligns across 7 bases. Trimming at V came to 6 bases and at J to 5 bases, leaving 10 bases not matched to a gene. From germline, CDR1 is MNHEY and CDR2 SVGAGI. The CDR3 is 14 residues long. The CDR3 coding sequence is TGTGCCAGCAGACAGACAGGGATGAAAAACGAGCAGTACGTC. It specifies CASRQTGMKNEQYV.

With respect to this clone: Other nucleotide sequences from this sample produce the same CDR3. The CDR3 sequence: CASSLRLASTDTQYF. CDR3 in DNA: TGCGCCAGCAGCCTTAGACTAGCTAGCACAGATACGCAGTATTTT. The V call is TRBV4-3, the J call TRBJ2-3; 7 bases are shared with TRBD2. Per germline, CDR1 LGHNA and CDR2 YSLEER. The CDR3 consists of 15 residues. Trimming cost V 4 bases and J 0 bases; bases outside gene matches: 4.

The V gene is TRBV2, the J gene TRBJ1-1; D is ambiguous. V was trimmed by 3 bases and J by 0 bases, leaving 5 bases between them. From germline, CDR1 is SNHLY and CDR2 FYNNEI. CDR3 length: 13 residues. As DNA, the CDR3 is TGTGCCAGCAGTGACTATTTGAACACTGAAGCTTTCTTT. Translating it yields CASSDYLNTEAFF.

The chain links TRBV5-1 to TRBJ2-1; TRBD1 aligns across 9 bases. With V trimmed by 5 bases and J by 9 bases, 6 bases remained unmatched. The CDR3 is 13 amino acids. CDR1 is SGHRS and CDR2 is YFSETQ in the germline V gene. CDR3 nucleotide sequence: TGCGCCAGCAGACGAACAGGGGGCGGTGAGCAGTTCTTC. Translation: CASRRTGGGEQFF.

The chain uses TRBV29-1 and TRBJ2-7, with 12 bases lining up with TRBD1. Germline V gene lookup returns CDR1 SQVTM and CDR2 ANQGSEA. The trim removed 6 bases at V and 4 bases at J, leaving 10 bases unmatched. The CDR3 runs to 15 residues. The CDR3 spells CSVLRRDRGLYEQYV. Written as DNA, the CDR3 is TGCAGCGTCCTCAGGAGGGACAGGGGGCTGTACGAGCAGTACGTC.

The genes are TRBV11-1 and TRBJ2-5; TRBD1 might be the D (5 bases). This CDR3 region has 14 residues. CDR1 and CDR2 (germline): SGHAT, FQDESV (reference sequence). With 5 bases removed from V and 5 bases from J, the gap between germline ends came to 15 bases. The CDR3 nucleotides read TGTGCCAGCAGCCGCCTGCAGGGCGCCGAGACCCAGTACTTC. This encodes CASSRLQGAETQYF.